This TCR beta chain derives from a study of blood T cell repertoires in COVID-19 (dated by TCRdb to 2019 to 2021). In terms of the full investigation: Samples covering the acute and convalescent phases of COVID-19 were provided by collaborators in the United States, Italy and Spain. The samples were drawn from the first 160 participants of the ongoing ImmuneRACE study and from under 1,500 subjects provided by 6 global collaborators. Deeply sampled blood TCRbeta repertoires from subjects exposed to, actively infected with, or recovered from COVID-19 were included in the dataset. HLA class I and class II types, where available, came from metadata supplied by the sample provider rather than from assay-based typing. The repertoires were made available in a free public database intended to serve as a resource for research on the immune response to SARS-CoV-2. A de-identified subject ID, COVID-19 status, age in years and sex were almost always included in the sample metadata. The material from the prospective study consisted of cDNA or gDNA derived from T cells, B-cell-depleted T cells, or PBMCs.

The full study reports these points: Clinical and demographic metadata were provided uncurated, with the amount varying by source and participant.

This clone showed up just a few times. The target of this receptor is not known. Nothing much larger sits one base from this clone, and base qualities are not available. Participants in the prospective study were aged 18 to 89 years, lived in 20 to 25 United States geographic areas, and enrolled through a virtual design. In the prospective study, participants were assigned to cohorts based on the clinical history participants reported in a screening survey and a study questionnaire. ImmuneRACE Cohort 3 recovered participants were defined by two consecutive negative NP/OP PCR tests, healthcare professional clearance, or symptom resolution. In the prospective study, whole blood, serum and a nasopharyngeal or oropharyngeal swab were collected from each participant by mobile phlebotomists. Additional blood draws and questionnaires over a roughly two-month period could optionally be provided by prospective study participants. Prospective study blood samples were shipped either frozen or at room temperature before DNA extraction.

V is clipped by 4 bases and J by 6 bases, and the sequence between their germline boundaries is 13 bases long. From its cysteine to its phenylalanine, the CDR3 spans 13 amino acids. The sequence is cut down to CDR3 DNA, 39 bases in frame from base 1. CDR1 and CDR2 are read off the germline V gene as SQVTM and ANQGSEA. TCRbeta CDR3 regions were amplified from genomic DNA by means of the immunoSEQ Assay, a bias-controlled multiplex PCR. The study's own analysis went as follows. Within the assay, amplification of reference gene primers was used to estimate how many nucleated cells each sample contained. To quantify the absolute abundance of each unique TCRbeta CDR3 rearrangement, sequence reads were collapsed and filtered. For each sample, productive Simpson clonality was calculated as the square root of Simpson's diversity index across productive rearrangements. TCRdb mirrors the immuneACCESS table, restricted to in-frame sequences. Some clones are absent from its copies; in checked studies, under half trace to an unresolved V gene, and the reason for the others is unknown. The D gene and trimming were derived from the DNA, and the V and J assignments and clone size from that table. The sample table records roughly 250,000 clones; 80% to 90% of these occur just once. In total, the top ten clones hold 3.5% to 5.5% of the sample.

The rearrangement joined TRBV29-1 to TRBJ2-1; too little of a D gene remains to name it. The TCR sequence derives from a woman under 40 who had recovered from COVID-19. The sample was PBMCs or T cells enriched from blood (not recorded which). The CDR3: CSVVVLRVNEQFF. In nucleotide form, the sequence is TGCAGCGTTGTAGTTTTACGGGTCAATGAGCAGTTCTTC.